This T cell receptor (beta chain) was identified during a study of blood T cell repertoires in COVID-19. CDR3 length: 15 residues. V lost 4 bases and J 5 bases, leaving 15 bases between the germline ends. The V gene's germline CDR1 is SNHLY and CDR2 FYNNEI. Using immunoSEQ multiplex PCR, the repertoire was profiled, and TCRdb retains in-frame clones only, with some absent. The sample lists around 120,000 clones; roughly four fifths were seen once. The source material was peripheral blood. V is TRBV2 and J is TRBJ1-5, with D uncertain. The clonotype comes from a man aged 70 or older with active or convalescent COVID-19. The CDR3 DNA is TGTGCCAGCAGTGGGACTCGACGAGGCGATCAGCCCCAGCATTTT. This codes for CASSGTRRGDQPQHF.